These 17 T cell receptor beta chains came from one sample sequenced in a study of T cell responses to AZD1222 COVID-19 vaccine. TCRdb's copy holds only in-frame clones and misses some; the assay was immunoSEQ multiplex PCR. Found here are 95,000 to 100,000 clones, about nine tenths of them singletons; the top ten hold about a sixth. The sample was peripheral blood, taken 28 days after the second AZD1222 dose. All receptors derive from an adult who received the AZD1222 COVID-19 vaccine.

This clone came up once. The CDR3 is CASSERANSPLHF. CDR3 nucleotide sequence: TGTGCCAGCAGTGAAAGGGCTAATTCACCCCTCCACTTT. The genes are TRBV6-1 and TRBJ1-6; no clear D. CDR1 is MNHNS, CDR2 SASEGT, per germline. The CDR3 sequence is 13 residues long. Trimming removed 2 bases at V and 6 bases at J, with 5 bases between.

The chain uses TRBV11-2 and TRBJ1-2; 10 bases line up with TRBD1. J was trimmed by 6 bases and V by 5 bases; bases with no gene match: 12. Germline CDR1 is SGHAT and CDR2 is FQNNGV. The length of the CDR3 is 16 residues. The CDR3 spells CASSENPGQGIHGYTF. The DNA for the CDR3 is TGTGCCAGCAGCGAGAATCCGGGACAGGGGATTCATGGCTACACCTTC. The variable domain in full, with the rest retrieved from reference TRBV11-2 and TRBJ1-2, is EAGVAQSPRYKIIEKRQSVAFWCNPISGHATLYWYQQILGQGPKLLIQFQNNGVVDDSQLPKDRFSAERLKGVDSTLKIQPAKLEDSAVYLCASSENPGQGIHGYTFGSGTRLTVV.

The count of this clone is one. This rearrangement joins TRBV6-1 to TRBJ1-3, with D possibly TRBD1 on 5 matching bases. The CDR3 loop spans 16 amino acids. The V end was cut by 4 bases, the J end by 2 bases, with 15 bases between. Germline assignment: CDR1 MNHNS and CDR2 SASEGT. DNA of the CDR3: TGTGCCAGCAGTGGTCTCGTGGGGGGGACTGGAAACACCATATATTTT. Translation: CASSGLVGGTGNTIYF.

The chain has TRBV5-6 and TRBJ2-3, with a weak D call TRBD2 (7 bases). The V end was cut by 5 bases, the J end by 1 base, with 11 bases between. The length of the CDR3 is 14 residues. Germline lookup yields CDR1 SGHDT and CDR2 YYEEEE. DNA for the CDR3: TGTGCCAGCAGACTAGGGGGGGGCACAGATACGCAGTATTTT. Protein product: CASRLGGGTDTQYF.

The gene calls are TRBV6-5 and TRBJ2-1; possible D gene TRBD2, 5 bases. V was cut by 6 bases and J by 1 base, with 10 bases left in between. The CDR3 extends over 14 amino acids. The germline gives CDR1 MNHEY, CDR2 SVGAGI. CDR3 nucleotide sequence: TGTGCCAGCAGCACTAGGCGGTCCTACAATGAGCAGTTCTTC. Residues: CASSTRRSYNEQFF.

This chain connects TRBV27 to TRBJ2-1, with D possibly being TRBD1 (6 bases). Looked up from germline, CDR1 is MNHEY and CDR2 is SMNVEV (reference sequence). The ends were cut back, 5 bases at V and 3 bases at J, with 17 bases in the middle. The CDR3 sequence is 16 residues long. CDR3 in DNA: TGTGCCAGCAGTCACACAGGGCTTGTCCTCTACAATGAGCAGTTCTTC. It specifies CASSHTGLVLYNEQFF.

V is TRBV27 and J is TRBJ1-5, with no clear D. The CDR3 has 14 amino acids. V lost 3 bases to trimming and J lost 3 bases, with 9 bases between them. CDR1 is MNHEY and CDR2 is SMNVEV in the germline V gene (reference sequence). The CDR3 coding sequence is TGTGCCAGCAGTTTGATCCCAGCCAATCAGCCCCAGCATTTT. This codes for CASSLIPANQPQHF.

The V call is TRBV7-8, the J call TRBJ1-2; a weak D match, TRBD1 (5 bases). CDR3 length: 12 residues. V was clipped by 3 bases and J by 4 bases, with 6 bases between them. CDR1 is SGHVS and CDR2 is FQNEAQ in the germline V gene. The CDR3 sequence: CASSFGTYGYTF. The DNA for the CDR3 is TGTGCCAGCAGCTTTGGGACCTATGGCTACACCTTC.

This chain joins TRBV2 and TRBJ1-5, with 10 nucleotides matching TRBD1. Looked up from germline, CDR1 is SNHLY and CDR2 is FYNNEI. V dropped 3 bases and J dropped 6; count of bases not matched to a gene: 5. The CDR3 length is 15 residues. The DNA for the CDR3 is TGTGCCAGCAGTGATCGACAGGGGGCATCTCAGCCCCAGCATTTT. Its translation: CASSDRQGASQPQHF.

The chain links TRBV7-9 to TRBJ2-7; D ambiguous. Germline V gene sequence: CDR1 SEHNR, CDR2 FQNEAQ (reference sequence). The CDR3 totals 12 residues. V dropped 3 bases and J dropped 0 bases, with 3 bases sitting between them. The CDR3 region has the DNA TGTGCCAGCAGCTTGAGCTCCTACGAGCAGTACTTC. The encoded protein is CASSLSSYEQYF.

J is TRBJ1-3 and V is TRBV2; D may be TRBD1 (6 bases). V was shortened by 6 bases and J by 3 bases, with 12 bases between the two germline ends. Germline values: CDR1 SNHLY, CDR2 FYNNEI. The length of the CDR3 is 14 residues. The DNA for the CDR3 is TGTGCCAGCAGCCTACAGGGTATTGGAAACACCATATATTTT. It encodes CASSLQGIGNTIYF.

The chain uses TRBV5-6 and TRBJ1-2, with 8 bases lining up with TRBD1. The V segment lost 4 bases and the J segment 4 bases; nucleotides outside the gene matches: 6. Germline loops: CDR1 SGHDT, CDR2 YYEEEE. This CDR3 comprises 14 residues. The CDR3 DNA follows: TGTGCCAGCAGCGAGACAGGGGTGAGCTATGGCTACACCTTC. Protein: CASSETGVSYGYTF.

The rearrangement links TRBV5-1 to TRBJ2-3; TRBD1 or TRBD2 may be the D gene (5 bases each). The CDR3 extends over 14 amino acids. Germline CDR1 reads SGHRS; CDR2 reads YFSETQ. V was cut by 0 bases and J by 2 bases, with 7 bases left in between. The CDR3 DNA follows: TGCGCCAGCAGCTTGGTCGGGGCCACAGATACGCAGTATTTT. This sequence encodes CASSLVGATDTQYF. The complete variable domain, with remaining parts taken from reference TRBV5-1 and TRBJ2-3, reads KAGVTQTPRYLIKTRGQQVTLSCSPISGHRSVSWYQQTPGQGLQFLFEYFSETQRNKGNFPGRFSGRQFSNSRSEMNVSTLELGDSALYLCASSLVGATDTQYFGPGTRLTVL.

This chain joins TRBV5-6 and TRBJ2-7; TRBD2 is a possible D gene (6 bases). This CDR3 is built from 15 residues. Germline loops: CDR1 SGHDT, CDR2 YYEEEE. Between the trimmed V and J ends, which lost 2 bases and 4 bases, there was a span of 16 bases. The CDR3 sequence: CASSLRAGRFYEQYF. CDR3 DNA: TGTGCCAGCAGCTTAAGGGCGGGGCGCTTTTACGAGCAGTACTTC.

J is TRBJ1-2 and V is TRBV12-3 or TRBV12-4, with D possibly matching TRBD1 (5 bases). The CDR3 covers 13 residues. The V end lost 3 bases, the J end lost 3 bases, and 8 bases lay between the germline ends. For the CDR3, the DNA is TGTGCCAGCAGTTTGGGGACGGACTATGGCTACACCTTC. This codes for CASSLGTDYGYTF.

The chain couples TRBV4-1 to TRBJ1-1; D is ambiguous. This CDR3 is 17 amino acids long. Trimming stripped 1 base from V and 1 base from J, with 16 bases between. Germline V CDR1 and CDR2: MGHRA, YSYEKL. CDR3 DNA sequence: TGCGCCAGCAGCCAAGGACTTATTGCCAGGCAGAACACTGAAGCTTTCTTT. Residues: CASSQGLIARQNTEAFF.

The CDR3 protein is CASSDILPGAQYF. The CDR3 bases are TGTGCCAGCAGTGACATCCTTCCGGGGGCCCAGTACTTC. The chain couples TRBV25-1 to TRBJ2-5, with D maybe TRBD2 (6 bases). Trimming removed 3 bases at V and 9 bases at J, with 14 bases between. The CDR3 consists of 13 residues. Germline V CDR1 and CDR2: MGHDK, SYGVNS.